This TCR beta chain was recovered during a study of cytomegalovirus exposure and HLA in healthy donors. Clones were sequenced by immunoSEQ multiplex PCR, and TCRdb holds only the in-frame ones, with some missing. The sample consists of about 280,000 clones, approximately 90% of them appearing once. Trimming took 6 bases from V and 8 from J; bases not matched to a gene: 7. From germline, CDR1 is MNHEY and CDR2 SVGAGI. This CDR3 is 13 amino acids long. The sequenced material came from PBMCs. The receptor's source is a woman aged 18-29 years in good health and CMV-seronegative. V gene TRBV6-5 combines with J gene TRBJ2-7; 10 bases align to TRBD1. DNA of the CDR3: TGTGCCAGCAGACTCGGACAGGGGGACCAGCAGTACTTC. This sequence encodes CASRLGQGDQQYF.